This T cell receptor beta chain was retrieved from a study of OX40 agonist ivuxolimab in advanced cancers. Looking at the study overall: Patients treated during dose escalation were battling hepatocellular carcinoma, melanoma, renal cell or head and neck cancer. Prior anti-PD-1, anti-PD-L1 or anti-CTLA-4 therapy was allowed; around 40% had some. Whole-study results and caveats: Among the lowest levels of clonal expansion were found in partial responders at 0.1-3.0 mg/kg.

There are 13 residues in the CDR3. CDR1 SGHTA and CDR2 FQGTGA come from the germline V gene. Trimming took 6 bases from V and 7 from J, leaving 13 bases between them. On this clone itself: No antigen is known for it.

Produced via immunoSEQ multiplex PCR; TCRdb's table is partial and in-frame only. Here the sample spans tens of thousands of clones, around 81% being singletons. Sample: CD4+ or CD8+ T cells sorted from blood, taken in a trial of the OX40 agonist ivuxolimab. V is TRBV7-3 and J is TRBJ2-1; D is possibly TRBD1 (6 bases). This receptor was taken from an adult with an advanced solid tumor such as melanoma, head and neck, liver or kidney cancer. The CDR3 sequence: CASSSDSENEQFF. Written as DNA, the CDR3 is TGTGCCAGCAGTTCGGACAGTGAGAATGAGCAGTTCTTC. Based on the CDR3 plus reference TRBV7-3 and TRBJ2-1, the full variable domain is GAGVSQTPSNKVTEKGKYVELRCDPISGHTALYWYRQSLGQGPEFLIYFQGTGAADDSGLPNDRFFAVRPEGSVSTLKIQRTERGDSAVYLCASSSDSENEQFFGPGTRLTVL.